These 20 T cell receptor beta chains came from one sample sequenced in a study of cytomegalovirus exposure and HLA in healthy donors. Use of 60 Vbeta and 13 Jbeta primers characterized the PCR. Repertoires were generated with immunoSEQ multiplex PCR, while TCRdb's copy carries only in-frame clones and drops some. The sample shows around 300,000 clones, 84% of them seen only once. The sample taken for sequencing was PBMCs. These receptors all come from a woman aged 40-49 years in good health and CMV-seropositive.

A few counts support this clone. The identical CDR3 is also encoded by other nucleotide sequences in the sample. The J gene is TRBJ1-3, the V gene TRBV9, with D unresolved. CDR1 is SGDLS, CDR2 YYNGEE, per germline. CDR3 length equals 13 residues. Between the trimmed V and J ends, which lost 0 bases and 4 bases, there was a span of 5 bases. CDR3 amino acids: CASSVGQGNTIYF. The CDR3 region has the DNA TGTGCCAGCAGCGTAGGGCAGGGAAACACCATATATTTT.

V gene TRBV11-2 combines with J gene TRBJ2-7; tentative D call: TRBD1 (5 bases). The germline V and J ends were trimmed by 2 bases and 2 bases, with 7 bases remaining between them. The V gene's germline CDR1 is SGHAT and CDR2 FQNNGV. The CDR3 covers 13 residues. As DNA, the CDR3 is TGTGCCAGCAGCTTATGGACAACCTACGAGCAGTACTTC. Residues: CASSLWTTYEQYF.

The chain uses TRBV11-3 and TRBJ2-1; 8 positions agree with TRBD2. CDR1 and CDR2 from the germline V gene are SGHNT and YENEEA. The CDR3 loop spans 15 amino acids. J gave up 5 bases and V 4 bases, and 7 bases lay outside the gene matches. As DNA, the CDR3 is TGTGCCAGCAGCTCAGAAGCGGGAGTGCACAATGAGCAGTTCTTC. This translates into CASSSEAGVHNEQFF.

The V call is TRBV7-9, the J call TRBJ1-3; the match to TRBD1 covers 7 bases. The length of the CDR3 is 14 residues. The V gene end was trimmed by 5 bases and the J gene end by 4 bases; junction bases not matched to a gene: 5. Per the germline V gene, CDR1 is SEHNR and CDR2 is FQNEAQ (reference sequence). The CDR3 nucleotides are TGTGCCAGCAGCCCTACAGGGGTCGGAAACACCATATATTTT. It specifies CASSPTGVGNTIYF.

The chain employs TRBV29-1 and TRBJ1-1, with D possibly TRBD1 on 5 matching bases. CDR3 length: 12 amino acids. V was clipped by 4 bases and J by 7 bases, with 13 bases between them. Germline CDR1 is SQVTM and CDR2 is ANQGSEA. CDR3 loop: CSVGWGQNEAFF. The CDR3 coding sequence is TGCAGCGTTGGATGGGGCCAAAATGAAGCTTTCTTT.

The chain joins TRBV7-2 to TRBJ2-3; perhaps TRBD2 as D (5 bases). V was trimmed by 2 bases and J by 4 bases, leaving 10 bases between them. The CDR3 totals 14 residues. Germline values: CDR1 SGHTA, CDR2 FQGNSA. The DNA of the CDR3 is TGTGCCAGCAGCTTACGAGGGCGCCCAGATACGCAGTATTTT. Amino acids: CASSLRGRPDTQYF. The complete variable domain, with remaining parts taken from reference TRBV7-2 and TRBJ2-3, reads GAGVSQSPSNKVTEKGKDVELRCDPISGHTALYWYRQSLGQGLEFLIYFQGNSAPDKSGLPSDRFSAERTGGSVSTLTIQRTQQEDSAVYLCASSLRGRPDTQYFGPGTRLTVL.

V usage is TRBV7-3 and J usage is TRBJ2-1; 8 nucleotides match TRBD2. Trimming at V came to 5 bases and at J to 4 bases, leaving 7 bases not matched to a gene. CDR3 length equals 15 residues. CDR1 is SGHTA, CDR2 FQGTGA, per germline. CDR3 coding DNA: TGTGCCAGCAGCCGTACTAGCGGAATTTACAATGAGCAGTTCTTC. Amino acids: CASSRTSGIYNEQFF.

The rearrangement uses TRBV9 and TRBJ2-7, with 10 bases identical to TRBD2. This CDR3 has 16 amino acids. Germline-derived CDR1 and CDR2 are SGDLS and YYNGEE. With 0 bases clipped from V and 5 bases from J, the junction kept 8 bases outside the gene matches. CDR3 DNA: TGTGCCAGCAGCGTAGGACTCCTAGCGGGAGATAACGAGCAGTACTTC. The encoded protein is CASSVGLLAGDNEQYF. Using reference TRBV9 and TRBJ2-7 for the parts outside the CDR3, the full variable domain is DSGVTQTPKHLITATGQRVTLRCSPRSGDLSVYWYQQSLDQGLQFLIQYYNGEERAKGNILERFSAQQFPDLHSELNLSSLELGDSALYFCASSVGLLAGDNEQYFGPGTRLTVT.

The gene calls are TRBV5-1 and TRBJ2-7, with 7 bases identical to TRBD1. With V trimmed by 3 bases and J by 4 bases, 10 bases remained unmatched. The germline V gene encodes CDR1 SGHRS and CDR2 YFSETQ. This CDR3 has 15 residues. The CDR3 DNA reads as TGCGCCAGCAGCTATGACAGGGAGTGGGGATACGAGCAGTACTTC. Translating it yields CASSYDREWGYEQYF.

This rearrangement joins TRBV28 to TRBJ2-5; 7 bases line up with TRBD1. CDR3 length: 15 residues. Trimming took 3 bases from V and 2 from J; bases not matched to a gene: 6. Per the germline V gene, CDR1 is MDHEN and CDR2 is SYDVKM. CDR3 region: CASSLTAGGQETQYF. The CDR3 DNA reads as TGTGCCAGCAGTTTGACGGCAGGGGGACAAGAGACCCAGTACTTC.

This clone was seen more than once but under ten times. The chain couples TRBV9 to TRBJ2-2; 12 positions agree with TRBD2. The germline V gene has CDR1 SGDLS and CDR2 YYNGEE. The trim removed 0 bases at V and 3 bases at J, leaving 6 bases unmatched. CDR3 size: 18 residues. CDR3 in DNA: TGTGCCAGCAGCGTAGCCCCTAGCGGGAGGGCCTACACCGGGGAGCTGTTTTTT. As protein: CASSVAPSGRAYTGELFF.

The chain couples TRBV4-1 to TRBJ2-1; the D is unclear. This CDR3 contains 15 residues. Germline assignment: CDR1 MGHRA and CDR2 YSYEKL. The V and J ends lost 0 bases and 8 bases respectively, with 14 bases between them. For the CDR3, the DNA is TGCGCCAGCAGCCAAGATCGGGTCCAAACGTATGAGCAGTTCTTC. Amino acid sequence: CASSQDRVQTYEQFF.

This chain uses TRBV5-4 with TRBJ1-1; TRBD1 matches at 7 bases. The V gene's germline CDR1 is SGHNT and CDR2 YYREEE (reference sequence). There are 12 residues in the CDR3. V was clipped by 6 bases and J by 4 bases; unmatched bases: 3. CDR3: CASTAGGTEAFF. The CDR3 nucleotides are TGTGCCAGCACGGCAGGGGGCACTGAAGCTTTCTTT.

This chain connects TRBV6-5 to TRBJ1-5; TRBD1 aligns across 7 bases. Germline trimming cut 8 bases from V and 4 bases from J; bases unmatched to any gene: 8. Germline lookup yields CDR1 MNHEY and CDR2 SVGAGI. The CDR3 is 14 residues long. The CDR3 DNA sequence: TGTGCCAGCGGTCGGACAGGTAGGAATCAGCCCCAGCATTTT. It is translated as CASGRTGRNQPQHF.

The chain recombines TRBV28 with TRBJ2-2; weak D call: TRBD1 (6 bases). Between the trimmed V and J ends, which lost 8 bases and 1 base, there was a span of 11 bases. This CDR3 is built from 14 residues. Germline values: CDR1 MDHEN, CDR2 SYDVKM. CDR3 in amino acids: CASRDIMNTGELFF. In DNA form, the CDR3 reads TGTGCCAGCCGGGACATAATGAACACCGGGGAGCTGTTTTTT.

This clone came up once. The V gene is TRBV11-2, the J gene TRBJ2-1; TRBD1 might be the D (8 bases). This CDR3 is built from 17 residues. The ends were cut back, 4 bases at V and 1 base at J, with 17 bases in the middle. Germline CDR1 and CDR2: SGHAT and FQNNGV. CDR3 residues: CASSSQGAGASYNEQFF. CDR3 DNA sequence: TGTGCCAGCAGCTCCCAGGGGGCGGGGGCATCCTACAATGAGCAGTTCTTC.

V and J are TRBV7-7 and TRBJ1-1, with TRBD1 identical over 7 bases. With V trimmed by 2 bases and J by 6 bases, 3 bases remained unmatched. The germline gives CDR1 SSHAT, CDR2 FNYEAQ (reference sequence). The CDR3 is 13 residues long. The CDR3 protein is CASSLYQGAEAFF. DNA for the CDR3: TGTGCCAGCAGCTTATACCAGGGGGCTGAAGCTTTCTTT. Full variable domain (outside the CDR3, taken from reference TRBV7-7 and TRBJ1-1): GAGVSQSPRYKVTKRGQDVTLRCDPISSHATLYWYQQALGQGPEFLTYFNYEAQPDKSGLPSDRFSAERPEGSISTLTIQRTEQRDSAMYRCASSLYQGAEAFFGQGTRLTVV.

The chain couples TRBV27 to TRBJ2-2; D gene uncertain. V shed 5 bases and J shed 1 base, with 11 bases lying between them. This CDR3 contains 15 residues. Looked up from germline, CDR1 is MNHEY and CDR2 is SMNVEV (reference sequence). CDR3 protein: CASSPLPGNTGELFF. As DNA, the CDR3 is TGTGCCAGCAGTCCCCTCCCAGGGAACACCGGGGAGCTGTTTTTT.

This rearrangement joins TRBV7-2 to TRBJ2-2; 7 nucleotides match TRBD1. Unmatched junction bases numbered 7, after V lost 8 bases and J lost 4 bases. The CDR3 has 14 residues. Germline CDR1 reads SGHTA; CDR2 reads FQGNSA. The CDR3 sequence: CASGTTGITGELFF. CDR3 in DNA: TGTGCCAGCGGTACGACAGGGATCACCGGGGAGCTGTTTTTT.

The rearrangement joins TRBV30 to TRBJ2-1; 7 nucleotides match TRBD1. The CDR3 loop spans 13 amino acids. Germline CDR1 GTSNPN, CDR2 SVGIG (reference sequence). Unmatched junction bases numbered 3, after V lost 3 bases and J lost 4 bases. The CDR3 region has the DNA TGTGCCTGGAGGGGGACAGTTTACAATGAGCAGTTCTTC. Translated: CAWRGTVYNEQFF.